Below, 14 T cell receptor beta chains from the same sample are listed, as sequenced in a study of beta chain features in type 1 diabetes. Expressed TCRB transcripts were sequenced after all isolated RNA was converted to cDNA. Method: immunoSEQ multiplex PCR; TCRdb's copy keeps in-frame clones and lacks some. This repertoire shows under 450,000 clones, more than 11% found once; its top ten account for roughly 0.036%. Input material: naive CD4+ T cells from blood. The receptors shown here come from a man in his thirties or forties in good health.

This clone has more than one count but fewer than ten. The rearrangement uses TRBV2 and TRBJ2-4; 7 nucleotides line up with TRBD1. J gave up 0 bases and V 6 bases, and 8 bases lay outside the gene matches. Germline V CDR1 and CDR2: SNHLY, FYNNEI. The length of the CDR3 is 16 residues. CDR3 in DNA: TGTGCCAGCAGGATCGACCACAGGGGAGCCAAAAACATTCAGTACTTC. It translates to CASRIDHRGAKNIQYF.

This clone was observed a few times. The V and J genes are TRBV11-2 and TRBJ2-5; D remains unclear. Trimming removed 0 bases from V and 8 bases from J, with 4 bases in between. This CDR3 has 11 amino acids. Germline V CDR1 and CDR2: SGHAT, FQNNGV. CDR3 residues: CASSLEGTQYF. CDR3 DNA: TGTGCCAGCAGCTTAGAGGGTACCCAGTACTTC.

The sample holds a few counts of this clone. V and J are TRBV7-7 and TRBJ2-2, with D tentatively TRBD1 (7 bases). This CDR3 has 15 amino acids. The germline V and J ends were trimmed by 5 bases and 2 bases, with 12 bases remaining between them. From germline, CDR1 is SSHAT and CDR2 FNYEAQ (reference sequence). The CDR3 loop is CASSPTGTNTGELFF. The CDR3 bases are TGTGCCAGCAGCCCGACAGGGACTAACACCGGGGAGCTGTTTTTT.

This sequence joins TRBV7-2 and TRBJ1-6; D unresolved. Germline assignment: CDR1 SGHTA and CDR2 FQGNSA. There are 13 residues in the CDR3. Trimming took 5 bases from V and 9 from J, leaving 11 bases between them. The CDR3 protein is CASSPSPGSPLHF. CDR3 DNA sequence: TGTGCCAGCAGCCCGAGTCCGGGTTCACCCCTCCACTTT.

V usage is TRBV30 and J usage is TRBJ1-2, with D possibly TRBD1 on 5 matching bases. There are 14 residues in the CDR3. Germline V lookup: CDR1 GTSNPN, CDR2 SVGIG (reference sequence). Trimming removed 2 bases from V and 1 base from J, with 11 bases in between. The CDR3 nucleotides read TGTGCCTGGAGTTCAGGGAGGCTTAACTATGGCTACACCTTC. It yields the protein CAWSSGRLNYGYTF.

This clone was counted a few times. This chain joins TRBV9 and TRBJ1-6, with 7 bases fitting TRBD1. The germline gives CDR1 SGDLS, CDR2 YYNGEE. CDR3 length: 15 amino acids. V was pared by 1 base and J by 5 bases, with 3 bases of the junction left unmatched. CDR3 nucleotide sequence: TGTGCCAGCAGCGTAATAGGGACAGATAATTCACCCCTCCACTTT. Protein product: CASSVIGTDNSPLHF. The full variable domain, in which reference TRBV9 and TRBJ1-6 provide the parts outside the CDR3, is DSGVTQTPKHLITATGQRVTLRCSPRSGDLSVYWYQQSLDQGLQFLIQYYNGEERAKGNILERFSAQQFPDLHSELNLSSLELGDSALYFCASSVIGTDNSPLHFGNGTRLTVT.

This clone was detected only a few times. The rearrangement uses TRBV13 and TRBJ2-1, with 13 bases fitting TRBD2. From germline, CDR1 is PRHDT and CDR2 FYEKMQ (reference sequence). V lost 5 bases, J lost 1 base, and 11 bases stayed unmatched. The CDR3 length is 19 residues. CDR3 DNA: TGTGCCAGCAGCACCCCGGGACTAGCGGGGAGCTTTTCCTACAATGAGCAGTTCTTC. Translation gives CASSTPGLAGSFSYNEQFF. Variable domain in full (rest from reference TRBV13 and TRBJ2-1): AAGVIQSPRHLIKEKRETATLKCYPIPRHDTVYWYQQGPGQDPQFLISFYEKMQSDKGSIPDRFSAQQFSDYHSELNMSSLELGDSALYFCASSTPGLAGSFSYNEQFFGPGTRLTVL.

The V call is TRBV4-3, the J call TRBJ1-1, with 7 bases aligning to TRBD1. The CDR3 is 15 residues long. V gave up 6 bases and J gave up 1 base; unmatched junction bases: 8. Germline V gene lookup returns CDR1 LGHNA and CDR2 YSLEER. CDR3 loop: CASRGLDRANTEAFF. CDR3 DNA: TGCGCCAGCAGGGGGCTAGACAGGGCGAACACTGAAGCTTTCTTT.

This clone was found a few times. The chain uses TRBV11-2 and TRBJ2-5, with 9 positions matching TRBD1. The V segment lost 2 bases and the J segment 6 bases; nucleotides outside the gene matches: 10. The germline V gene has CDR1 SGHAT and CDR2 FQNNGV. CDR3 length equals 16 residues. For the CDR3, the DNA is TGTGCCAGCAGCTTAACCGGGACAGGGCCCTCGAAGACCCAGTACTTC. Translation gives CASSLTGTGPSKTQYF. The variable domain in full, completed from reference TRBV11-2 and TRBJ2-5, reads EAGVAQSPRYKIIEKRQSVAFWCNPISGHATLYWYQQILGQGPKLLIQFQNNGVVDDSQLPKDRFSAERLKGVDSTLKIQPAKLEDSAVYLCASSLTGTGPSKTQYFGPGTRLLVL.

This clone has just a few counts. The V and J genes are TRBV27 and TRBJ1-5, with D unresolved. Germline CDR1 MNHEY, CDR2 SMNVEV (reference sequence). Trimming pared 8 bases from V and 11 bases from J, leaving 13 bases between. The CDR3 has 11 residues. CDR3 nucleotide sequence: TGTGCCAGCGGACGCCCCCAGGCCCAGCATTTT. It encodes CASGRPQAQHF.

This clone was observed a few times. The chain carries TRBV11-3 and TRBJ2-3, with a weak D call TRBD2 (6 bases). The ends were cut back, 3 bases at V and 0 bases at J, with 10 bases in the middle. Germline V gene data show CDR1 as SGHNT and CDR2 as YENEEA. The CDR3 length is 15 residues. CDR3 amino acids: CASSFRGVSTDTQYF. CDR3 nucleotides: TGTGCCAGCAGCTTCCGCGGGGTGAGCACAGATACGCAGTATTTT.

The genes are TRBV7-8 and TRBJ2-1; TRBD2 matches at 8 bases. The V gene's germline CDR1 is SGHVS and CDR2 FQNEAQ. The CDR3 consists of 15 residues. J gave up 4 bases and V 1 base, and 3 bases lay outside the gene matches. The CDR3 bases are TGTGCCAGCAGCTTAGTGACTAGCGCATACAATGAGCAGTTCTTC. Translated: CASSLVTSAYNEQFF.

The chain links TRBV10-3 to TRBJ1-1; 8 bases are shared with TRBD1. J was trimmed by 8 bases and V by 5 bases; bases with no gene match: 7. Germline-derived CDR1 and CDR2 are ENHRY and SYGVKD. The length of the CDR3 is 13 residues. CDR3 sequence (DNA): TGTGCCATCAGTCCTGGACAGGGAAAAGAAGCTTTCTTT. Its translation: CAISPGQGKEAFF.

V and J are TRBV9 and TRBJ2-2, with 7 nucleotides matching TRBD1. From germline, CDR1 is SGDLS and CDR2 YYNGEE. The CDR3 has 16 residues. V dropped 0 bases and J dropped 0; count of bases not matched to a gene: 2. The CDR3, as DNA: TGTGCCAGCAGCGTAGCCGGGACAGCGAACACCGGGGAGCTGTTTTTT. This gives the protein CASSVAGTANTGELFF.